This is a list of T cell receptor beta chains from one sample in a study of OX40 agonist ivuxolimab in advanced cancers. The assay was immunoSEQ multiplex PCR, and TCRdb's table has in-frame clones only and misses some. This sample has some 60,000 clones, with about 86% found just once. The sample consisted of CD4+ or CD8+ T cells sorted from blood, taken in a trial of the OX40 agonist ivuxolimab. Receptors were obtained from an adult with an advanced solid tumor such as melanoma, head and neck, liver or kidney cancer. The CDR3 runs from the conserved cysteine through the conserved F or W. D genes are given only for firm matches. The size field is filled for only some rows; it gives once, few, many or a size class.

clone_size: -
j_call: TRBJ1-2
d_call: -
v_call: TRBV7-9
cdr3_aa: CASSLAGEGGYTF
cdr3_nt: TGTGCCAGCAGCTTAGCAGGGGAGGGCGGCTACACCTTC

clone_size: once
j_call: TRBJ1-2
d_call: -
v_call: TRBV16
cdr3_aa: CASSQLADYGYTF
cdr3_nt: TGTGCCAGCAGCCAATTGGCAGACTATGGCTACACCTTC

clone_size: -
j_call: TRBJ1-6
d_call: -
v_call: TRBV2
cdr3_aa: CASGRGLNSPLHF
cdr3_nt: TGTGCCAGCGGCCGGGGCTTAAATTCACCCCTCCACTTT

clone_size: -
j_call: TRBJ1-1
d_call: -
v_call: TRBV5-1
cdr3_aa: CASSLGVELGTEAFF
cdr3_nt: TGCGCCAGCAGCTTGGGTGTCGAACTGGGGACTGAAGCTTTCTTT

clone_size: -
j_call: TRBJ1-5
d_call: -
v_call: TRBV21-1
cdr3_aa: CASEKGLLGNQPQHF
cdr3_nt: TGTGCCAGTGAAAAAGGGCTATTGGGCAATCAGCCCCAGCATTTT

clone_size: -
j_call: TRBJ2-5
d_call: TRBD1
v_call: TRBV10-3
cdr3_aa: CAIRETGWETQYF
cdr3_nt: TGTGCCATCAGGGAGACAGGGTGGGAGACCCAGTACTTC

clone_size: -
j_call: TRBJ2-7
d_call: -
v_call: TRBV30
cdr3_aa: CAWSAARTGNEQYF
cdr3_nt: TGTGCCTGGAGTGCCGCCAGAACCGGAAACGAGCAGTACTTC

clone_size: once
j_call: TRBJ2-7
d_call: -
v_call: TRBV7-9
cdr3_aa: CASSLDLGRSYEQYF
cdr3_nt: TGTGCCAGCAGCTTAGATCTGGGGAGGAGCTACGAGCAGTACTTC

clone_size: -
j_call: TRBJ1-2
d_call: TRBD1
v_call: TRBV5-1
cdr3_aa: CASNSQGANYGYTF
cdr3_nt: TGCGCCAGCAATAGCCAGGGGGCTAACTATGGCTACACCTTC

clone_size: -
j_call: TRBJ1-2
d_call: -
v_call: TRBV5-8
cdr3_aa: CASSLDGRNYGYTF
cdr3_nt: TGTGCCAGCAGCTTGGATGGCAGGAACTATGGCTACACCTTC

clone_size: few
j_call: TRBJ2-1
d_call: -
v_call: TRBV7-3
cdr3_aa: CASSPGTPGYYNEQFF
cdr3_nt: TGTGCCAGCAGCCCCGGGACTCCCGGGTACTACAATGAGCAGTTCTTC

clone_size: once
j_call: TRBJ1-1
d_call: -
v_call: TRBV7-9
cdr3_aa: CASSLGQVGTEAFF
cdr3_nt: TGTGCCAGCAGCTTAGGACAGGTCGGCACTGAAGCTTTCTTT

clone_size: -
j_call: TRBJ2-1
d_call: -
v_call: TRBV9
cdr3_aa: CASSAGTTQRNEQFF
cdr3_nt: TGTGCCAGCAGCGCTGGGACAACCCAGAGGAATGAGCAGTTCTTC

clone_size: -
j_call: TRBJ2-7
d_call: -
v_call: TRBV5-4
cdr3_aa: CASSSFYREYGEQYF
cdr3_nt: TGTGCCAGCAGCTCTTTTTACAGGGAGTATGGCGAGCAGTACTTC

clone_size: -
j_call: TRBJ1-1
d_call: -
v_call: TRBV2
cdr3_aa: CASTQLDPLNTEAFF
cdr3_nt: TGTGCCAGCACCCAACTCGATCCACTGAACACTGAAGCTTTCTTT

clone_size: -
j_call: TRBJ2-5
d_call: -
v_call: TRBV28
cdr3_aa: CASRGGRGEFGTQYF
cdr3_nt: TGTGCCAGCAGAGGCGGGCGCGGGGAGTTTGGGACCCAGTACTTC

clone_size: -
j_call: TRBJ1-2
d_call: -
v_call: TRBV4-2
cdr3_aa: CASSSGPYGYTF
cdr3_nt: TGTGCCAGCAGCTCCGGACCCTATGGCTACACCTTC

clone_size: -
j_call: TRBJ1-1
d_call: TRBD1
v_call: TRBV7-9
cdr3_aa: CASSRDRVSTEAFF
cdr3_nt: TGTGCCAGCAGCCGTGACAGGGTTAGCACTGAAGCTTTCTTT

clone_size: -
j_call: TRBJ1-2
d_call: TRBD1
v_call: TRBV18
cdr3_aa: CASSPDRDGYTF
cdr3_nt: TGTGCCAGCTCACCAGACAGGGACGGCTACACCTTC

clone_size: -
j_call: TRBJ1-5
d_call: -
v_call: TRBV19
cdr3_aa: CASSIGGYSNQPQHF
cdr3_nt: TGTGCCAGTAGTATTGGCGGTTATAGCAATCAGCCCCAGCATTTT

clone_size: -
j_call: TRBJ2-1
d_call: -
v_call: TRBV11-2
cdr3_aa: CASSLDPAGGWYNEQFF
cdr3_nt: TGTGCCAGCAGCTTAGATCCAGCAGGCGGGTGGTACAATGAGCAGTTCTTC

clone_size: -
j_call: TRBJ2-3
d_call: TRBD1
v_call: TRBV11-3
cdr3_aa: CASSLEGGQGTDTQYF
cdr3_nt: TGTGCCAGCAGCTTAGAGGGCGGACAGGGCACAGATACGCAGTATTTT

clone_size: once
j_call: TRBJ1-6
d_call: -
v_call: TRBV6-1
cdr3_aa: CASSIHEGSPLHF
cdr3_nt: TGTGCCAGCAGTATACACGAGGGCTCACCCCTCCACTTT

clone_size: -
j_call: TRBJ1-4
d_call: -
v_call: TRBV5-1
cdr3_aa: CASSSWATNEKLFF
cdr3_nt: TGCGCCAGCAGCTCCTGGGCAACTAATGAAAAACTGTTTTTT

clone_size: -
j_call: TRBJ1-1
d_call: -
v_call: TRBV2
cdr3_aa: CASSEFREVTEAFF
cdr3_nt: TGTGCCAGCAGTGAATTTAGAGAGGTCACTGAAGCTTTCTTT

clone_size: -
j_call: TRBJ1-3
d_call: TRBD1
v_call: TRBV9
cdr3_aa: CASSVDPRQGVYGNTIYF
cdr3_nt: TGTGCCAGCAGCGTAGACCCACGGCAGGGGGTGTATGGAAACACCATATATTTT

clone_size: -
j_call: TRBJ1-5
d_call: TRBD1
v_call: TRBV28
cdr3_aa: CASSLPQGRRGAQHF
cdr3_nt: TGTGCCAGCAGTCTACCACAGGGGCGTCGGGGGGCCCAGCATTTT

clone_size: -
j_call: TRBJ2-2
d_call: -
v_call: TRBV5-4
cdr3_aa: CASSQDPWGELFF
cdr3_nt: TGTGCCAGCAGCCAGGACCCATGGGGGGAGCTGTTTTTT

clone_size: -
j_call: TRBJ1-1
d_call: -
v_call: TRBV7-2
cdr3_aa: CASSAGRGVGNTEAFF
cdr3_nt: TGTGCCAGCAGCGCAGGGAGGGGCGTGGGGAACACTGAAGCTTTCTTT

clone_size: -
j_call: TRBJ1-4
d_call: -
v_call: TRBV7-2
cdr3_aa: CASSPGPGGLFF
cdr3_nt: TGTGCCAGCAGCCCAGGCCCCGGAGGACTGTTTTTT

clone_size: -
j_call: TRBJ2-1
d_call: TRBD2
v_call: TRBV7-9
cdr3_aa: CASSLLAGDNEQFF
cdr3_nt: TGTGCCAGCAGCTTACTAGCGGGGGACAATGAGCAGTTCTTC

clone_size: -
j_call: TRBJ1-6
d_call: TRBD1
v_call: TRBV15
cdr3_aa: CATAGDRGNSPLHF
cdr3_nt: TGTGCCACCGCCGGGGACAGGGGTAATTCACCCCTCCACTTT

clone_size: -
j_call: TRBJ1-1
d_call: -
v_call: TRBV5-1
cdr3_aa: CASRDQGVGTEAFF
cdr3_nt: TGCGCCAGCAGGGACCAAGGGGTGGGGACTGAAGCTTTCTTT

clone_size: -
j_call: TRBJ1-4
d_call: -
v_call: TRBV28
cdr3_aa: CASMTTNEKLFF
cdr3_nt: TGTGCCAGCATGACCACTAATGAAAAACTGTTTTTT

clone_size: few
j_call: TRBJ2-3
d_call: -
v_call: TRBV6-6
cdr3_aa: CASRYRWDTDTQYF
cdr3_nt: TGTGCCAGCAGGTACAGGTGGGACACAGATACGCAGTATTTT

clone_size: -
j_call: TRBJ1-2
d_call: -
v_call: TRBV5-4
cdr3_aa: CASYPQGPSRGYGYTF
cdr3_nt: TGTGCCAGCTACCCGCAGGGTCCTTCTCGGGGCTATGGCTACACCTTC

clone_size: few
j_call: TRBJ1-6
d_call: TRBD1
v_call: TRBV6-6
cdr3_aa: CASSSPGQGNSPLHF
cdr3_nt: TGTGCCAGCAGTTCTCCGGGACAGGGAAATTCACCCCTCCACTTT

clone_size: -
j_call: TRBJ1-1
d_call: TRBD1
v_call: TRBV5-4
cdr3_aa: CASSSPGQTLTEAFF
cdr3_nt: TGTGCCAGCAGCTCCCCGGGACAGACACTCACTGAAGCTTTCTTT

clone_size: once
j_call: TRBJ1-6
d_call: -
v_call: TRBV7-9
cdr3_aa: CASSFDNSPLHF
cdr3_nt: TGTGCCAGCAGCTTTGATAATTCACCCCTCCACTTT

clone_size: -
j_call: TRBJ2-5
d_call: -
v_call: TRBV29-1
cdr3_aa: CSVRNSLQETQYF
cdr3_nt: TGCAGCGTTCGAAATTCCCTCCAAGAGACCCAGTACTTC

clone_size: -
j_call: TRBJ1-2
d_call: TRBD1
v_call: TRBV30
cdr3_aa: CAGRTGLGGYTF
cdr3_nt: TGTGCCGGCCGGACAGGGCTCGGTGGCTACACCTTC

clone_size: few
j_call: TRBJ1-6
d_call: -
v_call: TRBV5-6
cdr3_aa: CASSFSRGYSPLHF
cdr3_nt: TGTGCCAGCAGCTTTTCCAGGGGATATTCACCCCTCCACTTT

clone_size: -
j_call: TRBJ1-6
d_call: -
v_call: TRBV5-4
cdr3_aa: CASSLEQVGNSPLHF
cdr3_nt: TGTGCCAGCAGCTTGGAACAGGTGGGAAATTCACCCCTCCACTTT

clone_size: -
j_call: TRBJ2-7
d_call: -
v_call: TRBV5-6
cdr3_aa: CASSLLAYEQYF
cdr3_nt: TGTGCCAGCAGCTTGTTAGCCTACGAGCAGTACTTC

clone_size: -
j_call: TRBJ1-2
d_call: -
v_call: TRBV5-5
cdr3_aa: CASSETADGGYGYTF
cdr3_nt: TGTGCCAGCAGCGAGACTGCCGACGGAGGCTATGGCTACACCTTC

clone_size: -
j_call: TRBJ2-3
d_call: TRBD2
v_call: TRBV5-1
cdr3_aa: CASTIDSGGPSTDTQYF
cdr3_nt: TGCGCCAGCACAATCGATAGCGGGGGCCCAAGCACAGATACGCAGTATTTT

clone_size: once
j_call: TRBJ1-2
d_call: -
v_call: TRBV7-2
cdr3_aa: CASSFALDRDLVSGTF
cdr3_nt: TGTGCCAGCAGCTTCGCCCTTGACAGAGACCTTGTCAGTGGGACCTTC

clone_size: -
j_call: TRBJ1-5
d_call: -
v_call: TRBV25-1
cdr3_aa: CAPLNQPQHF
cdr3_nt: TGTGCCCCCCTTAATCAGCCCCAGCATTTT

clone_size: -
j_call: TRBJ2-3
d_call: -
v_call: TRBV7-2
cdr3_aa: CASSLGLRQDTQYF
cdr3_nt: TGTGCCAGCAGCTTAGGTCTCAGGCAGGATACGCAGTATTTT

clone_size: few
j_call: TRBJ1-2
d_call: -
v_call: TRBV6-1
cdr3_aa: CASSEAATAIYGYTF
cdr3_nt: TGTGCCAGCAGTGAAGCAGCGACAGCTATCTATGGCTACACCTTC

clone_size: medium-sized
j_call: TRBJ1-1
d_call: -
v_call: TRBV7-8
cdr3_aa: CASSLNPEATEAFF
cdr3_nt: TGTGCCAGCAGCTTAAATCCCGAGGCTACTGAAGCTTTCTTT

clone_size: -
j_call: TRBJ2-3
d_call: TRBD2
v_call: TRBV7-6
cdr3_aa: CASSLSGGARTDTQYF
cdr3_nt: TGTGCCAGCAGCTTAAGCGGGGGGGCTAGAACAGATACGCAGTATTTT

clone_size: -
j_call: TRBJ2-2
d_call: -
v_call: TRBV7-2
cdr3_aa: CASSLVAGAGELFF
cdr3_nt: TGTGCCAGCAGCTTAGTAGCAGGTGCAGGGGAGCTGTTTTTT

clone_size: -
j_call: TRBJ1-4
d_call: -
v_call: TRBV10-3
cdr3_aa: CAISAGEAKLFF
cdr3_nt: TGTGCCATCAGCGCAGGGGAAGCGAAACTGTTTTTT

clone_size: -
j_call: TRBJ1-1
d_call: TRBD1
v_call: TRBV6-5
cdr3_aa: CASSLAYTGDQAFF
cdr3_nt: TGTGCCAGCAGTTTAGCCTACACAGGGGATCAAGCTTTCTTT